Presented here are 14 T cell receptor beta chains from one specimen sequenced in a study of shared clonotypes between healthy human individuals. Naive-designated CD8 cells lacked CD45RO, were positively enriched for CCR7, and omitted terminally differentiated effector memory CD45RA+ cells. Here immunoSEQ multiplex PCR was the method, and the copy in TCRdb shows in-frame clones only, minus some. This sample has some 1,900,000 clones, with 85% to 95% found just once. Material: naive CD8+ T cells sorted from blood. These receptors were obtained from a man aged 18 to 30 in good health.

The rearrangement joins TRBV4-1 to TRBJ2-7; D is unresolved. Trimming shortened V by 1 base and J by 6 bases, and 16 bases separated the two germline ends. This CDR3 has 15 amino acids. Germline assignment: CDR1 MGHRA and CDR2 YSYEKL. The CDR3 here is CASSQGELLASEQYF. The CDR3 nucleotides are TGCGCCAGCAGCCAAGGGGAACTTCTGGCGTCCGAGCAGTACTTC.

This clone appeared a single time. The chain uses TRBV5-4 and TRBJ2-3; tentatively, D is TRBD1 (6 bases). V lost 3 bases to trimming and J lost 2 bases, with 13 bases between them. Germline values: CDR1 SGHNT, CDR2 YYREEE (reference sequence). The CDR3 contains 15 residues. The CDR3 DNA follows: TGTGCCAGCAGCTCCCGGACAGACTTCACAGATACGCAGTATTTT. Its protein product is CASSSRTDFTDTQYF. Based on the CDR3 plus reference TRBV5-4 and TRBJ2-3, the full variable domain is ETGVTQSPTHLIKTRGQQVTLRCSSQSGHNTVSWYQQALGQGPQFIFQYYREEENGRGNFPPRFSGLQFPNYSSELNVNALELDDSALYLCASSSRTDFTDTQYFGPGTRLTVL.

The chain carries TRBV7-6 and TRBJ2-5; 14 nucleotides agree with TRBD2. The V segment lost 5 bases and the J segment 0 bases; nucleotides outside the gene matches: 5. CDR1 SGHVS and CDR2 FNYEAQ come from the germline V gene. The CDR3 is 17 amino acids. CDR3 amino acids: CASSPRTSGRNQETQYF. The DNA for the CDR3 is TGTGCCAGCAGCCCCCGGACTAGCGGGAGGAACCAAGAGACCCAGTACTTC.

V and J are TRBV9 and TRBJ2-3, with TRBD2 matching over 11 bases. V trimming: 1 base; J trimming: 5 bases; junction bases outside the gene matches: 6. The CDR3 is 16 amino acids. Per germline, CDR1 SGDLS and CDR2 YYNGEE. Here the CDR3 DNA reads TGTGCCAGCAGCGTACTTAGCGGGAGGGTCGGAGATACGCAGTATTTT. Translation: CASSVLSGRVGDTQYF.

The V gene is TRBV9, the J gene TRBJ2-5; D not resolved. Germline V CDR1 and CDR2: SGDLS, YYNGEE. Trimming cost V 4 bases and J 1 base, with 11 bases left between them. This CDR3 has 14 amino acids. The DNA of the CDR3 is TGTGCCAGCAGCCCTCCTCGATCCCAAGAGACCCAGTACTTC. This encodes CASSPPRSQETQYF.

This chain joins TRBV4-1 and TRBJ1-2; D not resolved. With 0 bases removed from V and 2 bases from J, the gap between germline ends came to 16 bases. The length of the CDR3 is 17 residues. Germline CDR1 is MGHRA and CDR2 is YSYEKL. The CDR3 sequence is CASSQDLWETGNYGYTF. The DNA for the CDR3 is TGCGCCAGCAGCCAAGATCTATGGGAGACCGGGAACTATGGCTACACCTTC.

This clone occurred a few times. V and J are TRBV4-1 and TRBJ2-7, with 10 nucleotides matching TRBD1. Per the germline V gene, CDR1 is MGHRA and CDR2 is YSYEKL. The CDR3 covers 15 residues. Unmatched junction bases numbered 6, after V lost 1 base and J lost 6 bases. The CDR3 loop reads CASSQADRGLFEQYF. The CDR3 nucleotides are TGCGCCAGCAGCCAAGCTGACAGGGGGCTGTTCGAGCAGTACTTC.

The J gene is TRBJ1-2, the V gene TRBV9; weak D call: TRBD1 (5 bases). This CDR3 is built from 15 residues. V was cut by 4 bases and J by 0 bases, with 13 bases left in between. Germline V gene sequence: CDR1 SGDLS, CDR2 YYNGEE. The CDR3 region has the DNA TGTGCCAGCAGCTCCGCCGGGGGGACTAACTATGGCTACACCTTC. Its translation: CASSSAGGTNYGYTF.

CDR3 region: CASRYMPGGSNEQFF. CDR3 DNA sequence: TGCGCCAGCCGGTATATGCCAGGGGGCTCTAATGAGCAGTTCTTC. The rearrangement joins TRBV4-3 to TRBJ2-1, with TRBD1 matching 8 bases. The CDR3 is 15 amino acids. Germline-derived CDR1 and CDR2 are LGHNA and YSLEER. The V gene end was trimmed by 8 bases and the J gene end by 7 bases; junction bases not matched to a gene: 13.

CDR3 DNA sequence: TGTGCCTGGAGCCTGGGGTACGATGAGCAGTTCTTC. Its protein is CAWSLGYDEQFF. The chain couples TRBV30 to TRBJ2-1; D uncertain. From germline, CDR1 is GTSNPN and CDR2 SVGIG (reference sequence). CDR3 length: 12 residues. The V end lost 3 bases, the J end lost 8 bases, and 11 bases lay between the germline ends.

In the case of this clone: The sample holds other DNA sequences that translate to the same CDR3. The chain employs TRBV9 and TRBJ1-2; perhaps TRBD1 as D (5 bases). Germline values: CDR1 SGDLS, CDR2 YYNGEE. The CDR3 runs to 14 residues. V gave up 0 bases and J gave up 1 base, with 7 bases separating them. This CDR3 is CASSVGGGNYGYTF. DNA for the CDR3: TGTGCCAGCAGCGTAGGGGGCGGTAACTATGGCTACACCTTC.

This chain joins TRBV5-8 and TRBJ1-5; no firm D call. The ends were cut back, 4 bases at V and 4 bases at J, with 9 bases in the middle. This CDR3 is 13 amino acids long. In germline, CDR1 is SGHTS, CDR2 YDEGEE. CDR3 in amino acids: CASSPGMNQPQHF. DNA of the CDR3: TGTGCCAGCAGCCCGGGGATGAATCAGCCCCAGCATTTT.

Of note for this clone: Additional DNA sequences in this sample encode the identical CDR3. The chain links TRBV6-5 to TRBJ1-2, with 7 bases fitting TRBD1. CDR3 size: 15 residues. Germline-derived CDR1 and CDR2 are MNHEY and SVGAGI. The V and J ends lost 0 bases and 3 bases, in that order; junction bases with no gene match: 4. This CDR3 is CASSYSSQGDYGYTF. DNA for the CDR3: TGTGCCAGCAGTTACTCGAGTCAGGGGGACTATGGCTACACCTTC.

J is TRBJ2-7 and V is TRBV30; 9 nucleotides line up with TRBD2. The CDR3 loop spans 16 amino acids. Germline CDR1 is GTSNPN and CDR2 is SVGIG (reference sequence). V trimming: 4 bases; J trimming: 3 bases; junction bases outside the gene matches: 13. This CDR3 is CAWNLAGAPNYYEQYF. The DNA of the CDR3 is TGTGCCTGGAATTTAGCGGGGGCCCCCAATTACTACGAGCAGTACTTC.